This TCR beta chain emerged from a study of blood T cell repertoires in COVID-19. Study summary: From the United States, Italy and Spain came samples of acute and convalescent COVID-19.

Trimming took off 5 bases at V and 8 bases at J, with 12 bases between the two ends. This CDR3 comprises 12 residues. CDR1 is MNHEY, CDR2 SMNVEV, per germline (reference sequence). Original data processing: Amplified reference gene primers provided the basis for estimating nucleated cell counts. TCRdb's table, derived via immunoSEQ multiplex PCR, lists solely in-frame clones and lacks some. Clone size and the V and J calls come from that table; the DNA yielded D and trimming. The table records 23,000 or so clones, roughly 80% of them present only once. This clonotype originated in a woman older than 75 with acute or convalescent COVID-19. This chain joins TRBV27 and TRBJ1-2; perhaps TRBD1 as D (6 bases). The specimen was peripheral blood. DNA for the CDR3: TGTGCCAGCAGTCCTGGGACAAGAGGCTACACCTTC. It specifies CASSPGTRGYTF.